Described below is a single T cell receptor beta chain sequence and its context. Sequencing used immunoSEQ multiplex PCR; TCRdb keeps in-frame clones, though not all of them. The sample carries roughly 80,000 clones, 85% to 95% recorded once. This specimen belongs to a study of T cell changes during pregnancy in multiple sclerosis. The material was peripheral blood, obtained in the first trimester of pregnancy. The TCR comes from a female donor with multiple sclerosis, enrolled in a pregnancy study.

The DNA for the CDR3 is TGTGCCAGCAGCCCCATTTCTAGCACGAATGAGCAGTTCTTC. Translated: CASSPISSTNEQFF. This rearrangement joins TRBV9 to TRBJ2-1, with D possibly matching TRBD2 (5 bases). V was shortened by 4 bases and J by 7 bases, with 15 bases between the two germline ends. This CDR3 comprises 14 residues. In germline, CDR1 is SGDLS, CDR2 YYNGEE.